The 30 T cell receptor beta chains below were found in one sample sequenced in a study of blood T cell repertoires in COVID-19. Generated by immunoSEQ multiplex PCR, the TCRdb table keeps only in-frame clones and is missing some. There are tens of thousands of clones in the sample; approximately 90% occur only once, and roughly 1.4% lies in the top ten. Sequencing was carried out using peripheral blood. The origin of the receptors is a man between 60 and 75 years old with acute or convalescent COVID-19.

The chain couples TRBV6-5 to TRBJ2-7; 10 bases map to TRBD2. CDR1 is MNHEY and CDR2 is SVGAGI in the germline V gene. The CDR3 has 13 residues. J lost 3 bases, V lost 6 bases, and 2 bases had no gene match. The CDR3 is CASRIAGGYEQYF. The DNA of the CDR3 is TGTGCCAGCAGGATAGCGGGAGGCTACGAGCAGTACTTC.

This chain uses TRBV7-2 with TRBJ1-6; maybe TRBD1 (6 bases). The length of the CDR3 is 15 residues. Trimming removed 3 bases from V and 5 bases from J, with 11 bases in between. Germline V lookup: CDR1 SGHTA, CDR2 FQGNSA. The CDR3 region is CASSLGQINNSPLHF. The CDR3 DNA sequence: TGTGCCAGCAGCTTGGGACAAATAAATAATTCACCCCTCCACTTT.

The chain carries TRBV5-4 and TRBJ2-3, with D perhaps matching TRBD2 (6 bases). In germline, CDR1 is SGHNT, CDR2 YYREEE (reference sequence). This CDR3 is built from 16 residues. V dropped 1 base and J dropped 4 bases, with 16 bases sitting between them. CDR3 bases: TGTGCCAGCAGCTTGAGGGGAGGCAATGAAGCAGATACGCAGTATTTT. This encodes CASSLRGGNEADTQYF.

This sequence joins TRBV30 and TRBJ1-2; D remains ambiguous. This CDR3 is 14 amino acids long. Trimming removed 2 bases at V and 4 bases at J, with 14 bases between. Per the germline V gene, CDR1 is GTSNPN and CDR2 is SVGIG (reference sequence). CDR3 sequence: CAWSLPEGSYGYTF. For the CDR3, the DNA is TGTGCCTGGAGTCTCCCGGAGGGATCCTATGGCTACACCTTC.

This chain joins TRBV2 and TRBJ1-6; D ambiguous. The germline V gene has CDR1 SNHLY and CDR2 FYNNEI. Trimming stripped 5 bases from V and 8 bases from J, with 10 bases between. There are 13 residues in the CDR3. CDR3 sequence (DNA): TGTGCCAGCAGTTTTGAGAGTCATTCACCCCTCCACTTT. It specifies CASSFESHSPLHF. The full variable domain, its missing parts supplied by reference TRBV2 and TRBJ1-6, is EPEVTQTPSHQVTQMGQEVILRCVPISNHLYFYWYRQILGQKVEFLVSFYNNEISEKSEIFDDQFSVERPDGSNFTLKIRSTKLEDSAMYFCASSFESHSPLHFGNGTRLTVT.

V usage is TRBV5-4 and J usage is TRBJ1-1; no definite D call. The CDR3 spans 15 residues. The V gene's germline CDR1 is SGHNT and CDR2 YYREEE (reference sequence). The germline V and J ends were trimmed by 4 bases and 4 bases, with 17 bases remaining between them. CDR3: CASSESRARGTEAFF. The CDR3 region has the DNA TGTGCCAGCAGCGAATCGAGGGCTCGAGGCACTGAAGCTTTCTTT.

The chain employs TRBV27 and TRBJ2-5; TRBD1 matches at 10 bases. V shed 6 bases and J 2 bases; nucleotides not matched to a gene: 6. CDR1 and CDR2 (germline): MNHEY, SMNVEV (reference sequence). The length of the CDR3 is 15 residues. The CDR3 region is CASRPGTGAQETQYF. CDR3 bases: TGTGCCAGCAGGCCCGGGACAGGGGCACAAGAGACCCAGTACTTC.

This clone was counted once. The chain joins TRBV27 to TRBJ2-1; 10 bases align to TRBD2. The V segment lost 5 bases and the J segment 7 bases; nucleotides outside the gene matches: 14. The CDR3 consists of 17 residues. Germline loops: CDR1 MNHEY, CDR2 SMNVEV (reference sequence). The CDR3 sequence is CASSRAASGRRKNEQFF. The CDR3 DNA reads TGTGCCAGCAGTAGGGCGGCTAGCGGGAGACGGAAAAATGAGCAGTTCTTC.

V is TRBV28 and J is TRBJ1-4; D is perhaps TRBD1 (5 bases). The CDR3 extends over 14 amino acids. V shed 4 bases and J shed 8 bases, with 14 bases lying between them. Per germline, CDR1 MDHEN and CDR2 SYDVKM. The CDR3 DNA reads as TGTGCCAGCAGTTCCGGGGGTCTAGGGGAAAAACTGTTTTTT. Its translation is CASSSGGLGEKLFF.

As for this clone: The germline gene is not matched at one end of the junction; a read error may be the cause. The genes are TRBV6-2 or TRBV6-3 and TRBJ1-1; 7 bases fit TRBD1. This CDR3 is built from 11 residues. The V gene's germline CDR1 is MNHEY and CDR2 SVGEGT. CDR3 loop: CASSFPGQVGF. CDR3 nucleotide sequence: TGTGCCAGCAGTTTCCCAGGACAGGTCGGGTTT.

The sample holds a few counts of this clone. The chain recombines TRBV6-2 or TRBV6-3 with TRBJ1-5; D ambiguous. The CDR3 runs to 14 residues. The germline V gene has CDR1 MNHEY and CDR2 SVGEGT. V gave up 2 bases and J gave up 9 bases, with 14 bases separating them. This CDR3 reads CASSYRGSSRPQHF. DNA for the CDR3: TGTGCCAGCAGTTACCGGGGATCCTCGAGGCCCCAGCATTTT.

J is TRBJ1-2 and V is TRBV7-9; possibly TRBD1 for D (5 bases). V dropped 5 bases and J dropped 8 bases, with 15 bases sitting between them. There are 13 residues in the CDR3. Germline V gene lookup returns CDR1 SEHNR and CDR2 FQNEAQ (reference sequence). The CDR3 sequence: CASSPPRGGGYTF. In nucleotides, the CDR3 is TGTGCCAGCAGCCCACCCCGCGGGGGGGGCTACACCTTC.

This chain connects TRBV7-8 to TRBJ2-7; 10 bases align to TRBD1. The V gene end was trimmed by 5 bases and the J gene end by 4 bases; junction bases not matched to a gene: 11. CDR1 and CDR2 (germline): SGHVS, FQNEAQ. This CDR3 contains 16 residues. CDR3 nucleotides: TGTGCCAGCAGCCCCTGGACAGGGGGTCAGGGATACGAGCAGTACTTC. It is translated as CASSPWTGGQGYEQYF.

The CDR3 sequence is CASSPLDRGDSYGYTF. Written as DNA, the CDR3 is TGTGCCAGCAGCCCCCTGGACAGGGGGGACAGCTATGGCTACACCTTC. The chain has TRBV11-2 and TRBJ1-2; 10 nucleotides align to TRBD1. This CDR3 has 16 residues. Germline trimming cut 5 bases from V and 4 bases from J; bases unmatched to any gene: 10. Germline values: CDR1 SGHAT, CDR2 FQNNGV.

The V call is TRBV5-1, the J call TRBJ2-3; a possible D gene is TRBD2 (6 bases). The CDR3 loop spans 17 amino acids. Trimming took off 4 bases at V and 0 bases at J, with 18 bases between the two ends. CDR1 and CDR2 from the germline V gene are SGHRS and YFSETQ. CDR3 amino acids: CASSHGTPSQSTDTQYF. The CDR3 DNA sequence: TGCGCCAGCAGCCATGGGACTCCCTCACAAAGCACAGATACGCAGTATTTT. Full variable domain (rest looked up from reference TRBV5-1 and TRBJ2-3): KAGVTQTPRYLIKTRGQQVTLSCSPISGHRSVSWYQQTPGQGLQFLFEYFSETQRNKGNFPGRFSGRQFSNSRSEMNVSTLELGDSALYLCASSHGTPSQSTDTQYFGPGTRLTVL.

This sequence joins TRBV7-8 and TRBJ1-4; a weak D match, TRBD1 (6 bases). Germline-derived CDR1 and CDR2 are SGHVS and FQNEAQ. V lost 2 bases to trimming and J lost 7 bases, with 14 bases between them. The CDR3 length is 15 residues. CDR3 in DNA: TGTGCCAGCAGCTTAATCGGGGGGCTGGGTGAAAAACTGTTTTTT. Translating gives CASSLIGGLGEKLFF.

This sequence joins TRBV2 and TRBJ1-1; the match to TRBD1 covers 9 bases. The CDR3 is 12 amino acids. Germline V gene lookup returns CDR1 SNHLY and CDR2 FYNNEI. V shed 11 bases, J shed 3 bases, and the junction held 4 bases outside the gene matches. This chain's CDR3 is CARRQGDTEAFF. CDR3 nucleotides: TGTGCCCGCCGACAGGGGGACACTGAAGCTTTCTTT.

The V and J genes are TRBV19 and TRBJ2-7; 7 nucleotides align to TRBD1. This CDR3 region has 15 residues. V shed 3 bases, J shed 3 bases, and the junction held 8 bases outside the gene matches. Germline V gene data show CDR1 as LNHDA and CDR2 as SQIVND (reference sequence). The chain's CDR3 is CASSILKGTVYEQYF. The DNA of the CDR3 is TGTGCCAGTAGTATTTTAAAGGGGACAGTCTACGAGCAGTACTTC. The full variable domain, with the rest looked up from reference TRBV19 and TRBJ2-7, is DGGITQSPKYLFRKEGQNVTLSCEQNLNHDAMYWYRQDPGQGLRLIYYSQIVNDFQKGDIAEGYSVSREKKESFPLTVTSAQKNPTAFYLCASSILKGTVYEQYFGPGTRLTVT.

The chain employs TRBV18 and TRBJ2-3; no reliable D call. The CDR3 runs to 14 residues. V was trimmed by 3 bases and J by 1 base, leaving 8 bases between them. From germline, CDR1 is KGHSH and CDR2 LQKENI. The CDR3 DNA reads TGTGCCAGCTCACCCCTCGCGGGCACAGATACGCAGTATTTT. As protein: CASSPLAGTDTQYF.

This rearrangement joins TRBV19 to TRBJ2-1; D call uncertain. The CDR3 totals 13 residues. Trimming pared 4 bases from V and 6 bases from J, leaving 10 bases between. Germline CDR1 LNHDA, CDR2 SQIVND (reference sequence). CDR3 amino acids: CASSTLRGNEQFF. The CDR3 bases are TGTGCCAGTAGTACACTACGAGGCAATGAGCAGTTCTTC.

The chain recombines TRBV28 with TRBJ2-7; 7 bases map to TRBD2. The CDR3 consists of 14 residues. From germline, CDR1 is MDHEN and CDR2 SYDVKM. The V and J ends lost 3 bases and 5 bases, in that order; junction bases with no gene match: 7. Written as DNA, the CDR3 is TGTGCCAGCAGTTTGGTGCGGGAGAGGAACGAGCAGTACTTC. Translated, it gives CASSLVRERNEQYF.

The CDR3 DNA reads as TGTGCCAGCAGCCCATCGGGACAGGTCGGGTCTGAAAAACTGTTTTTT. Translation: CASSPSGQVGSEKLFF. The chain employs TRBV11-2 and TRBJ1-4; 8 bases map to TRBD1. The CDR3 extends over 16 amino acids. The V and J ends lost 5 bases and 7 bases, in that order; junction bases with no gene match: 12. The V gene's germline CDR1 is SGHAT and CDR2 FQNNGV. Together with reference TRBV11-2 and TRBJ1-4, the CDR3 gives the full variable domain: EAGVAQSPRYKIIEKRQSVAFWCNPISGHATLYWYQQILGQGPKLLIQFQNNGVVDDSQLPKDRFSAERLKGVDSTLKIQPAKLEDSAVYLCASSPSGQVGSEKLFFGSGTQLSVL.

The chain joins TRBV19 to TRBJ1-5, with 7 bases fitting TRBD1. With 0 bases clipped from V and 9 bases from J, the junction kept 11 bases outside the gene matches. There are 16 residues in the CDR3. Germline CDR1 reads LNHDA; CDR2 reads SQIVND (reference sequence). CDR3 loop: CASSIDSGTVEGPQHF. CDR3 sequence (DNA): TGTGCCAGTAGTATAGATTCGGGGACAGTGGAAGGGCCCCAGCATTTT.

This clone was detected once. The gene calls are TRBV6-5 and TRBJ1-1; D may be TRBD1 (6 bases). Germline V gene data show CDR1 as MNHEY and CDR2 as SVGAGI. V dropped 5 bases and J dropped 3 bases, with 10 bases sitting between them. This CDR3 comprises 13 residues. The CDR3 DNA reads TGTGCCAGCAGTACAGGGCCCTACACTGAAGCTTTCTTT. This translates into CASSTGPYTEAFF.

The chain recombines TRBV30 with TRBJ1-1; perhaps TRBD1 as D (6 bases). V was trimmed by 0 bases and J by 3 bases, leaving 11 bases between them. Germline V gene data show CDR1 as GTSNPN and CDR2 as SVGIG (reference sequence). The CDR3 is 14 amino acids. CDR3 amino acids: CAWSVRGADTEAFF. The CDR3 nucleotides are TGTGCCTGGAGTGTACGGGGGGCCGACACTGAAGCTTTCTTT. Complete variable domain (other parts from reference TRBV30 and TRBJ1-1): SQTIHQWPATLVQPVGSPLSLECTVEGTSNPNLYWYRQAAGRGLQLLFYSVGIGQISSEVPQNLSASRPQDRQFILSSKKLLLSDSGFYLCAWSVRGADTEAFFGQGTRLTVV.

V is TRBV11-2 and J is TRBJ1-2; 8 bases agree with TRBD1. Unmatched junction bases numbered 7, after V lost 3 bases and J lost 7 bases. Per germline, CDR1 SGHAT and CDR2 FQNNGV. This CDR3 region has 14 residues. The CDR3 protein is CASSFPGQGRGYTF. The CDR3 DNA sequence: TGTGCCAGCAGCTTCCCCGGACAGGGCCGTGGCTACACCTTC.

The genes are TRBV18 and TRBJ1-5; 8 nucleotides match TRBD1. J gave up 3 bases and V 4 bases, and 8 bases lay outside the gene matches. From germline, CDR1 is KGHSH and CDR2 LQKENI. The CDR3 extends over 16 amino acids. The CDR3 nucleotides are TGTGCCAGCTCACGCCAGGGGGCCGGCTCCAATCAGCCCCAGCATTTT. Translation gives CASSRQGAGSNQPQHF.

This clone appeared once. The CDR3, as DNA: TGTGCCAGCACCCAATCGAGTGGACTATATGGCTACACCTTC. Translation gives CASTQSSGLYGYTF. The chain carries TRBV28 and TRBJ1-2; D gene ambiguous. Trimming took off 7 bases at V and 5 bases at J, with 17 bases between the two ends. This CDR3 has 14 amino acids. CDR1 and CDR2 (germline): MDHEN, SYDVKM.

This clone came up once. The chain carries TRBV11-2 and TRBJ1-3; D remains unclear. Trimming cost V 0 bases and J 3 bases, with 15 bases left between them. CDR3 length: 17 amino acids. CDR1 is SGHAT, CDR2 FQNNGV, per germline. The CDR3: CASSLDPPGSYGNTIYF. CDR3 coding DNA: TGTGCCAGCAGCTTAGATCCCCCAGGAAGTTATGGAAACACCATATATTTT.

CDR3 in DNA: TGTGCCAGCAGCCCGAGGGAAGGGTCCCGGAGATCACCCCTCCACTTT. Protein: CASSPREGSRRSPLHF. The rearrangement links TRBV7-2 to TRBJ1-6; no clear D gene. V lost 5 bases and J 10 bases, leaving 21 bases between the germline ends. The CDR3 length is 16 residues. Germline V CDR1 and CDR2: SGHTA, FQGNSA.